This T cell receptor (beta chain) derives from a study of prognosis after radiotherapy for stage I lung cancer. Across the whole study: Among the non-small cell lung cancer patients, all were considered medically inoperable. Stereotactic body radiotherapy was never combined with concurrent therapy in any patient. General study points: Gene usage of TRBV and TRBJ reportedly differed between patients with and without metastases. The median unique TCR clone count dropped from about 9,200 to 6,500 after stereotactic body radiation therapy.

Germline V gives CDR1 LNHDA, CDR2 SQIVND (reference sequence). The CDR3 has 14 residues. The germline V and J ends were trimmed by 7 bases and 0 bases, with 13 bases remaining between them. This clonotype was recorded many times. No antigen is known for it. TCR beta CDR3 was amplified from genomic DNA by two-round multiplex PCR. For every TRBV and TRBJ gene, a specific primer was used in first-round PCR. TCRdb used MiXCR to reprocess the multiplex PCR reads, holding one entry per CDR3 protein. The sample includes about 16,000 distinct CDR3 sequences, around 42% of them seen just once. This sequence joins TRBV19 and TRBJ2-7; D is tentatively TRBD1 or TRBD2 (5 bases each). The sample here was PBMCs, taken before or after stereotactic body radiation therapy (not recorded which). This sequence was found in a donor at least 50 years old with non-small cell lung cancer. The chain's CDR3 is CASKGTVSSYEQYF. The CDR3 DNA reads as TGTGCCAGTAAAGGGACGGTGAGCTCCTACGAGCAGTACTTC.